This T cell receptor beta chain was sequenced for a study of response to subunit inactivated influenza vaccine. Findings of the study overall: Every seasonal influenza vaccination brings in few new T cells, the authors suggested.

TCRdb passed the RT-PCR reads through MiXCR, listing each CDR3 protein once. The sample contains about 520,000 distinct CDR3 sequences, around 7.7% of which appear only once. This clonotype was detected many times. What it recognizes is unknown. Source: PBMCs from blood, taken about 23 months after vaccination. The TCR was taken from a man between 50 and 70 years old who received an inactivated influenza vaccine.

DNA of the CDR3: TGTGCCAGCAGCCCCGGGACAGCGCGTAACTCCTACAATGAGCAGTTCTTC. Translating it yields CASSPGTARNSYNEQFF. This chain uses TRBV7-2 with TRBJ2-1, with 7 bases identical to TRBD1. CDR1 and CDR2 from the germline V gene are SGHTA and FQGNSA. This CDR3 has 17 residues. After removal of 5 bases from V and 0 bases from J, the junction contained 10 bases not matched to a gene.